Below are 30 T cell receptor beta chains sequenced from a single sample in a study of cytomegalovirus exposure and HLA in healthy donors. Primers for the PCR totalled 60 Vbeta and 13 Jbeta. Sequencing used immunoSEQ multiplex PCR; TCRdb keeps in-frame clones, though not all of them. The sample holds roughly 180,000 clones, roughly 80% seen once. The sample consisted of PBMCs. The source is a female donor in good health and CMV-seronegative.

V usage is TRBV6-6 and J usage is TRBJ2-7; 7 nucleotides align to TRBD1. The CDR3 spans 14 residues. The V gene end was trimmed by 6 bases and the J gene end by 4 bases; junction bases not matched to a gene: 9. Germline V gives CDR1 MNHNY, CDR2 SVGAGI (reference sequence). DNA of the CDR3: TGTGCCAGCAGGCCCCGGGACAGAAAATACGAGCAGTACTTC. Its translation: CASRPRDRKYEQYF.

The gene calls are TRBV11-2 and TRBJ2-5, with 11 bases matching TRBD1. Near its end, the DNA agrees better with TRBJ2-7, so the J call may be wrong. The germline gives CDR1 SGHAT, CDR2 FQNNGV. The CDR3 consists of 15 residues. The CDR3 is CASSLGTGGFYEQYF. The CDR3 DNA is TGTGCCAGCAGCTTAGGGACAGGGGGCTTCTACGAGCAGTACTTC.

V and J are TRBV7-2 and TRBJ1-2; a weak D match, TRBD1 (5 bases). Germline CDR1 and CDR2: SGHTA and FQGNSA. The ends were cut back, 6 bases at V and 4 bases at J, with 18 bases in the middle. The CDR3 runs to 15 residues. CDR3 residues: CASSPSGTDLYGYTF. CDR3 DNA sequence: TGTGCCAGCAGTCCTTCCGGGACTGATCTCTATGGCTACACCTTC.

The V call is TRBV19, the J call TRBJ2-1; 8 nucleotides line up with TRBD2. Germline trimming cut 7 bases from V and 0 bases from J; bases unmatched to any gene: 5. This CDR3 spans 15 amino acids. Germline lookup yields CDR1 LNHDA and CDR2 SQIVND (reference sequence). CDR3 DNA sequence: TGTGCCAGTAATGCGACTAGCGTCTCCTACAATGAGCAGTTCTTC. It translates to CASNATSVSYNEQFF.

The gene calls are TRBV5-1 and TRBJ2-5; TRBD2 matches at 7 bases. CDR1 SGHRS and CDR2 YFSETQ come from the germline V gene. The CDR3 sequence is 16 residues long. Losses at the gene ends were 0 bases for V and 1 base for J; bases not matched to a gene: 6. In nucleotides, the CDR3 is TGCGCCAGCAGCTTGGTGGGGGGGGGATCCCAAGAGACCCAGTACTTC. Translation gives CASSLVGGGSQETQYF.

The V and J genes are TRBV9 and TRBJ2-4; 8 bases match TRBD1. The CDR3 runs 14 residues. V was clipped by 4 bases and J by 9 bases; unmatched bases: 9. Germline-derived CDR1 and CDR2 are SGDLS and YYNGEE. As DNA, the CDR3 is TGTGCCAGCAGCCCCCGAGGGACAGGCTCCATTCAGTACTTC. Translating it yields CASSPRGTGSIQYF.

This chain links TRBV7-2 with TRBJ2-3; TRBD1 might be the D (5 bases). Germline CDR1 and CDR2: SGHTA and FQGNSA. The V and J ends lost 0 bases and 5 bases respectively, with 12 bases between them. The CDR3 length is 15 residues. CDR3 region: CASSLATVGVDTQYF. The CDR3 nucleotides are TGTGCCAGCAGCTTAGCTACGGTAGGGGTAGATACGCAGTATTTT.

This chain links TRBV4-2 with TRBJ2-7, with a tentative D call TRBD2 (5 bases). Germline assignment: CDR1 LGHNA and CDR2 YNFKEQ. Trimming cost V 0 bases and J 1 base, with 13 bases left between them. The CDR3 spans 16 residues. The CDR3 spells CASSQDRAGSSYEQYF. As DNA, the CDR3 is TGTGCCAGCAGCCAAGATAGGGCGGGTAGTTCCTACGAGCAGTACTTC.

This chain uses TRBV6-1 with TRBJ1-3, with 7 bases aligning to TRBD1. Germline CDR1 MNHNS, CDR2 SASEGT. Trimming at V came to 3 bases and at J to 2 bases, leaving 4 bases not matched to a gene. The CDR3 runs 15 residues. CDR3 in amino acids: CASSDKRGPGNTIYF. In nucleotides, the CDR3 is TGTGCCAGCAGTGATAAAAGGGGGCCTGGAAACACCATATATTTT.

V is TRBV18 and J is TRBJ2-3; 8 bases agree with TRBD2. V shed 4 bases, J shed 5 bases, and the junction held 5 bases outside the gene matches. The CDR3 has 14 amino acids. Looked up from germline, CDR1 is KGHSH and CDR2 is LQKENI. The CDR3 nucleotides read TGTGCCAGCTCACTCTCGAGCGGGGGAGATACGCAGTATTTT. As protein: CASSLSSGGDTQYF.

J is TRBJ1-2 and V is TRBV19, with a tentative D call TRBD1 (6 bases). Trimming removed 5 bases from V and 7 bases from J, with 17 bases in between. CDR3 length: 14 amino acids. Germline V gene lookup returns CDR1 LNHDA and CDR2 SQIVND (reference sequence). This CDR3 is CASSDGGAPRGYTF. For the CDR3, the DNA is TGTGCCAGTAGTGACGGGGGGGCGCCCCGTGGCTACACCTTC.

This chain joins TRBV18 and TRBJ1-4, with TRBD1 as a possible D gene (6 bases). The CDR3 is made up of 15 amino acids. V was clipped by 3 bases and J by 6 bases, with 14 bases between them. Germline V gene data show CDR1 as KGHSH and CDR2 as LQKENI. The CDR3, as DNA: TGTGCCAGCTCACCGGTACAGGGATCAGATGAAAAACTGTTTTTT. This codes for CASSPVQGSDEKLFF.

This sequence joins TRBV6-4 and TRBJ1-2; TRBD1 matches at 7 bases. Germline lookup yields CDR1 MRHNA and CDR2 SNTAGT. The trim removed 5 bases at V and 5 bases at J, leaving 8 bases unmatched. The CDR3 is 14 amino acids. CDR3 DNA: TGTGCCAGCAGTCCTGAGGGGGCAGGATATGGCTACACCTTC. Translated: CASSPEGAGYGYTF.

This clone appeared a few times. CDR3 region: CASSLMTSGRAITGELFF. CDR3 coding DNA: TGTGCCAGTAGTTTGATGACTAGCGGGAGGGCCATCACCGGGGAGCTGTTTTTT. The rearrangement uses TRBV19 and TRBJ2-2; 14 bases align to TRBD2. Trimming took 5 bases from V and 4 from J; bases not matched to a gene: 9. The CDR3 contains 18 residues. Germline CDR1 and CDR2: LNHDA and SQIVND (reference sequence).

The chain recombines TRBV5-6 with TRBJ2-1; 13 nucleotides align to TRBD2. From germline, CDR1 is SGHDT and CDR2 YYEEEE. The CDR3 runs 17 residues. Germline trimming cut 0 bases from V and 9 bases from J; bases unmatched to any gene: 9. CDR3 loop: CASSLGTSGGAYSEQFF. DNA for the CDR3: TGTGCCAGCAGCTTGGGTACTAGCGGGGGGGCCTATAGTGAGCAGTTCTTC.

The J gene is TRBJ2-1, the V gene TRBV7-3; 7 bases are shared with TRBD2. The V gene end was trimmed by 5 bases and the J gene end by 0 bases; junction bases not matched to a gene: 7. This CDR3 is 16 amino acids long. The germline V gene encodes CDR1 SGHTA and CDR2 FQGTGA. The DNA for the CDR3 is TGTGCCAGCAGCCAGACGGGGGGTAGCTCCTACAATGAGCAGTTCTTC. It codes for CASSQTGGSSYNEQFF.

This chain joins TRBV27 and TRBJ2-1, with D tentatively TRBD1 (6 bases). The ends were cut back, 6 bases at V and 8 bases at J, with 11 bases in the middle. This CDR3 spans 12 amino acids. The V gene's germline CDR1 is MNHEY and CDR2 SMNVEV (reference sequence). The chain's CDR3 is CASRLQGHEQFF. CDR3 nucleotides: TGTGCCAGCAGACTGCAGGGGCATGAGCAGTTCTTC.

The V gene is TRBV5-5, the J gene TRBJ2-7; 9 nucleotides agree with TRBD1. After removal of 2 bases from V and 5 bases from J, the junction contained 11 bases not matched to a gene. Looked up from germline, CDR1 is SGHKS and CDR2 is YYEKEE (reference sequence). The CDR3 is 16 amino acids. The CDR3 region is CASSFVPGQGPHEQYF. CDR3 sequence (DNA): TGTGCCAGCAGCTTTGTGCCGGGACAGGGTCCCCACGAGCAGTACTTC.

This chain uses TRBV5-8 with TRBJ1-1, with D possibly matching TRBD1 (6 bases). This CDR3 has 14 residues. The V end lost 5 bases, the J end lost 3 bases, and 14 bases lay between the germline ends. Per the germline V gene, CDR1 is SGHTS and CDR2 is YDEGEE. The CDR3 reads CASRPRGSYTEAFF. In nucleotides, the CDR3 is TGTGCCAGCAGACCCAGGGGTTCGTACACTGAAGCTTTCTTT.

This clone was seen a few times. This chain uses TRBV11-2 with TRBJ2-5, with 9 bases aligning to TRBD1. Germline loops: CDR1 SGHAT, CDR2 FQNNGV. Trimming at V came to 5 bases and at J to 5 bases, leaving 3 bases not matched to a gene. The CDR3 loop spans 13 amino acids. The DNA for the CDR3 is TGTGCCAGCAGCCGTGACAGGGGGGAGACCCAGTACTTC. Translated: CASSRDRGETQYF.

This clone was detected a few times. The gene calls are TRBV6-5 and TRBJ1-1; 7 nucleotides agree with TRBD1. The CDR3 spans 15 residues. Per germline, CDR1 MNHEY and CDR2 SVGAGI. J gave up 1 base and V 7 bases, and 9 bases lay outside the gene matches. CDR3 sequence (DNA): TGTGCCAGCAAAAGTGGGGACAGCCGGAACACTGAAGCTTTCTTT. It codes for CASKSGDSRNTEAFF.

V usage is TRBV11-2 and J usage is TRBJ1-4, with TRBD1 as a possible D gene (5 bases). Germline V lookup: CDR1 SGHAT, CDR2 FQNNGV. V shed 1 base and J shed 4 bases, with 16 bases lying between them. The CDR3 spans 17 residues. The CDR3 nucleotides are TGTGCCAGCAGCTTAGTTTTCCAGGTTAGGGGTAATGAAAAACTGTTTTTT. Translating it yields CASSLVFQVRGNEKLFF.

The chain links TRBV2 to TRBJ1-5; 9 positions agree with TRBD1. Losses at the gene ends were 7 bases for V and 2 bases for J; bases not matched to a gene: 3. This CDR3 comprises 14 residues. Germline loops: CDR1 SNHLY, CDR2 FYNNEI. CDR3 residues: CASTRQGGNQPQHF. Here the CDR3 DNA reads TGTGCCAGCACTCGACAGGGGGGCAATCAGCCCCAGCATTTT.

V gene TRBV7-9 combines with J gene TRBJ2-7; 9 nucleotides line up with TRBD1. Germline values: CDR1 SEHNR, CDR2 FQNEAQ (reference sequence). The length of the CDR3 is 15 residues. Trimming took 5 bases from V and 4 from J; bases not matched to a gene: 9. The CDR3 reads CASSGYGTGLYEQYF. The CDR3 DNA follows: TGTGCCAGCAGCGGGTATGGGACAGGGCTTTACGAGCAGTACTTC.

The rearrangement links TRBV30 to TRBJ1-1; weak D call: TRBD1 (6 bases). Trimming took 3 bases from V and 0 from J, leaving 14 bases between them. The CDR3 contains 15 residues. Germline values: CDR1 GTSNPN, CDR2 SVGIG (reference sequence). CDR3 protein: CAWSSYRDMNTEAFF. In DNA, the CDR3 is TGTGCCTGGAGCTCATACAGGGACATGAACACTGAAGCTTTCTTT.

Here the CDR3 reads CASSFGINNSPLHF. CDR3 nucleotides: TGTGCCAGCAGCTTCGGGATCAATAATTCACCCCTCCACTTT. This sequence joins TRBV7-9 and TRBJ1-6, with no clear D. The ends were cut back, 3 bases at V and 5 bases at J, with 8 bases in the middle. CDR3 length: 14 amino acids. The V gene's germline CDR1 is SEHNR and CDR2 FQNEAQ (reference sequence).

V and J are TRBV4-3 and TRBJ2-5, with a weak D call TRBD1 (6 bases). Germline V gives CDR1 LGHNA, CDR2 YSLEER. The CDR3 consists of 16 residues. Trimming left V 4 bases short and J 1 base short, with 16 bases between. The CDR3 region has the DNA TGCGCCAGCAGCCTCCGCGAGGGGGACCCCCAAGAGACCCAGTACTTC. This gives the protein CASSLREGDPQETQYF.

The chain is built from TRBV7-8 and TRBJ2-2, with 10 bases fitting TRBD2. V was clipped by 5 bases and J by 2 bases; unmatched bases: 5. This CDR3 has 16 residues. Germline V CDR1 and CDR2: SGHVS, FQNEAQ. CDR3 loop: CASSVRTSGNTGELFF. CDR3 nucleotide sequence: TGTGCCAGCAGCGTCAGGACTAGCGGAAACACCGGGGAGCTGTTTTTT.

The V gene is TRBV20-1, the J gene TRBJ2-7, with a weak D call TRBD2 (6 bases). The CDR3 spans 10 residues. The germline V and J ends were trimmed by 7 bases and 3 bases, with 7 bases remaining between them. Germline CDR1 reads DFQATT; CDR2 reads SNEGSKA (reference sequence). The CDR3 DNA sequence: TGCAGTGTGGGGGGCTACGAGCAGTACTTC. Amino acid sequence: CSVGGYEQYF.

For this clone: An end of the junction differs from the germline gene, which may be a read error. The chain carries TRBV5-6 and TRBJ2-7; 8 positions match TRBD1. Germline CDR1 SGHDT, CDR2 YYEEEE. The CDR3 consists of 12 residues. The CDR3 region has the DNA TGTGCCAGCAGCTGGGACAGGACCCTCACTCATTTC. Its translation is CASSWDRTLTHF.